The source of this T cell receptor (beta chain) is a study of early T cells in non-severe SARS-CoV-2 infection. For the study at large: Sequencing was performed on bulk RNA from unsorted whole blood, leaving chains unpaired.

This CDR3 region has 17 residues. Trimming took 3 bases from V and 1 from J; bases not matched to a gene: 6. Germline CDR1 is SGDLS and CDR2 is YYNGEE. Individual cDNA molecules carried attached unique molecular identifiers. MiXCR, applied by TCRdb to the 5' RACE reads, yields one record per CDR3 protein. Here the sample spans under 45,000 distinct CDR3 sequences, 6% to 7.5% being singletons. This clonotype was seen at least ten times. The antigen is undetermined. General observations from the study: Matches to VDJdb favored anti-spike CD8 responses and missed private and CD4 specificities.

This chain connects TRBV9 to TRBJ2-1; 11 bases are a match to TRBD1. The receptor's source is an adult who was a healthcare worker with PCR-confirmed SARS-CoV-2 infection or an uninfected control (not recorded which). Sequencing was performed on whole blood, taken at baseline. CDR3 amino acids: CASSAGGTGGSYNEQFF. Written as DNA, the CDR3 is TGTGCCAGCAGCGCTGGGGGGACAGGGGGTTCCTACAATGAGCAGTTCTTC.